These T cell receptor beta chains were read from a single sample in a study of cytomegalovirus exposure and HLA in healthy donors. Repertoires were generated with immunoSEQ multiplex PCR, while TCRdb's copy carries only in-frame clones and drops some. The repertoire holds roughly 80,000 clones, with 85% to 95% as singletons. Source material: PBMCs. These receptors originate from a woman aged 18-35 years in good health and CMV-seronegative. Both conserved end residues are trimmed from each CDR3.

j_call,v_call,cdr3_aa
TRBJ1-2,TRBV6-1,ASSEATVSNYGYT
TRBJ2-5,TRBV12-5,ASGLRLSRETQY
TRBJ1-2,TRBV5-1,ASSLGYRGNNYGYT
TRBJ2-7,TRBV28,ASSPTGGYYEQY
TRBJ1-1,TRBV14,ASSQDGGAGEKKAEAF
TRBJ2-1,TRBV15,ATSRGGGLVANEQF
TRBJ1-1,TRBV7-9,ASSFTEITEAF
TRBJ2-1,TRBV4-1,ASSQVDMISYNEQF
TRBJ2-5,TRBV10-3,AIIQGQNQETQY
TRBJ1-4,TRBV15,ATSRPGEKLF
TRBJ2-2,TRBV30,AWSIIAGAGTGELF
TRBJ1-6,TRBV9,ASGHPKIPGYNSPLH
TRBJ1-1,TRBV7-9,ASSFRQGYTEAF